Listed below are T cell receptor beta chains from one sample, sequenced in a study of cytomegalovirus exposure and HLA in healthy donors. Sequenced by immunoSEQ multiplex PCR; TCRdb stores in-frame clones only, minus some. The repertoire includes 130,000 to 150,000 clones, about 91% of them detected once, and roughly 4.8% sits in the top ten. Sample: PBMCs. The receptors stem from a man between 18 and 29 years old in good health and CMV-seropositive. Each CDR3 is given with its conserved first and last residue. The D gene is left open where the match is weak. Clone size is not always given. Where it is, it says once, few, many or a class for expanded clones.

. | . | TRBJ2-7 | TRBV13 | TGTGCCAGCAGCATCCGGACAGCCTCCTACGAGCAGTACTTC | CASSIRTASYEQYF
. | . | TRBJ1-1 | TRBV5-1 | TGCGCCAGCAGCCCGGTAGGGGTGCAGAGCACTGAAGCTTTCTTT | CASSPVGVQSTEAFF
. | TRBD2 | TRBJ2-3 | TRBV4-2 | TGTGCCAGCAGCCAACTAGCGGGAGGCACTAGCACAGATACGCAGTATTTT | CASSQLAGGTSTDTQYF
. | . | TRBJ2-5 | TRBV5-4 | TGTGCCAGCAGCCCCCCAGGGGAGACCCAGTACTTC | CASSPPGETQYF
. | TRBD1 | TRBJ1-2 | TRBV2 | TGTGCCAGCAGAGAATTCACCGACAGGGGGCCGTTGAATGGCTACACCTTC | CASREFTDRGPLNGYTF
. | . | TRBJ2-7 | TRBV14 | TGTGCCAGCAGCCCCCGAGTAGCTAGGGAGCAGTACTTC | CASSPRVAREQYF
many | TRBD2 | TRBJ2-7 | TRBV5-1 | TGCGCCAGCAGCACAGCGGGGGCGGAATTGGAACAGTACTTC | CASSTAGAELEQYF
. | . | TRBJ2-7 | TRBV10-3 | TGTGCCATCAGAGGAGCGACAGGAGCAAGCTCCTACGAGCAGTACTTC | CAIRGATGASSYEQYF
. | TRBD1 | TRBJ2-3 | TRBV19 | TGTGCCAGTAGTATAAGGGACAGGGGGTATACAGATACGCAGTATTTT | CASSIRDRGYTDTQYF
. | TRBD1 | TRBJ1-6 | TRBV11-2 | TGTGCCAGCAGCTCTCGACAGGGGAATTCACCCCTCCACTTT | CASSSRQGNSPLHF
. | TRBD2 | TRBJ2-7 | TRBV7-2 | TGTGCCAGCAGCTTTCTAGCGGGGGTCGTTCGTAGCGAGCAGTACTTC | CASSFLAGVVRSEQYF
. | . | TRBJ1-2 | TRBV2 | TGTGCCAGCAGTGCCGAGGAGGATTCTAACTATGGCTACACCTTC | CASSAEEDSNYGYTF
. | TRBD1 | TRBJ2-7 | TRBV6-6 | TGTGCCAGCAGTTACTCGTATCAGGGGGCTATCTACGAGCAGTACTTC | CASSYSYQGAIYEQYF
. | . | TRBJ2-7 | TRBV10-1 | TGCGCCAGCAGAGACCGGGTCGCCCACTACGAGCAGTACTTC | CASRDRVAHYEQYF
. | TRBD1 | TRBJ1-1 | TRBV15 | TGTGCCACCAGCGGGGGAGACAGGGCCCTAGCTTTCTTT | CATSGGDRALAFF
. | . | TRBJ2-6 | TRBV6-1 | TGTGCCAGCACCCAGACAGGCTCTGGGGCCAACGTCCTGACTTTC | CASTQTGSGANVLTF
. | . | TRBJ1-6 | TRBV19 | TGTGCCAGTAGTATACAGGGGTATTCACCCCTCCACTTT | CASSIQGYSPLHF
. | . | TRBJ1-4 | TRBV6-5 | TGTGCCAGCAGTTACGGGGCCGTGGGTTTGAGTGAAAAACTGTTTTTT | CASSYGAVGLSEKLFF
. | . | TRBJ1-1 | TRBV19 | TGTGCCAGTAGTATAGTCCCAGGGCTGGGAACTGAAGCTTTCTTT | CASSIVPGLGTEAFF
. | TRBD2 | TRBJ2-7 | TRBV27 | TGTGCCAGCGGTACAGGAGGACTAGCGGGGAACCCTTACTCCGAGCAGTACTTC | CASGTGGLAGNPYSEQYF
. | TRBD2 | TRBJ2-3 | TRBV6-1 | TGTGCCAGCAGTGATAGCGGGGGCCGGCCAGATACGCAGTATTTT | CASSDSGGRPDTQYF
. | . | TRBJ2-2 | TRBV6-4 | TGTGCCAGCAAGTCCGGAGGCTGGAACACCGGGGAGCTGTTTTTT | CASKSGGWNTGELFF
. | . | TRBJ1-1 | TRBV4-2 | TGTGCCAGCAGCCAAGATGTTGAGGGCCGCAGTGAAGCTTTCTTT | CASSQDVEGRSEAFF